This TCR beta chain was captured by sequencing in a study of cytomegalovirus exposure and HLA in healthy donors. Of note for this clone: Its antigen remains unknown.

Healthy bone marrow donors supplied every sample. Germline CDR1 reads SGHAT; CDR2 reads FQDESV (reference sequence). Germline trimming cut 3 bases from V and 5 bases from J; bases unmatched to any gene: 5. The CDR3 runs to 14 residues. Broader study findings: Association of a missense DCLRE1C variant with TCR beta V- and J-gene trimming was reported in a later analysis. Reportedly, cytomegalovirus status was diagnosed with high sensitivity and specificity.

The PCR contained 60 Vbeta and 13 Jbeta primers. Produced via immunoSEQ multiplex PCR; TCRdb's table is partial and in-frame only. The repertoire consists of 150,000 to 200,000 clones, with around 80% occurring once and the leading ten covering roughly 2%. This chain connects TRBV11-1 to TRBJ1-1, with TRBD1 matching over 8 bases. Sequencing was done on a sample of PBMCs. This TCR came from a man under 40 in good health and CMV-seronegative. The CDR3 sequence: CASSLDREGTEAFF. In DNA, the CDR3 is TGTGCCAGCAGCTTGGACAGGGAAGGGACTGAAGCTTTCTTT.